The T cell receptor (beta chain) described here comes from a study of blood T cell repertoires in COVID-19. On the study more broadly: Material from acute and convalescent COVID-19 was sourced from the United States, Italy and Spain. The cDNA or gDNA used as material had been derived from T cells, B-cell-depleted T cells, or PBMCs.

Donors in Cohort 3 who had recovered were those with two negative PCRs, healthcare professional clearance, or resolution of their symptoms. Germline CDR1 and CDR2: KGHDR and SFDVKD. This CDR3 spans 16 amino acids. V lost 2 bases to trimming and J lost 5 bases; unmatched junction nucleotides: 5. Original methodology: Scientists estimated how many nucleated cells there were by amplifying reference gene primers. Using immunoSEQ multiplex PCR, the repertoire was profiled, and TCRdb retains in-frame clones only, with some absent. V, J and clone size are those of that table, while D and trimming were read from the DNA. The profile shows about 220,000 clones, 82% of them singletons. This clone was found a few times.

The sequencing input was PBMCs or T cells enriched from blood (not recorded which). The source of this sequence is a woman aged 55-69 years who had recovered from COVID-19. The chain has TRBV24-1 and TRBJ1-6; 7 bases map to TRBD1. The CDR3 protein is CATSDSPGTDNSPLHF. In nucleotides, the CDR3 is TGTGCCACCAGTGATTCTCCCGGGACAGATAATTCACCCCTCCACTTT.